Listed below are T cell receptor beta chains from one sample, sequenced in a study of blood T cell repertoires in COVID-19. Repertoires were generated with immunoSEQ multiplex PCR, while TCRdb's copy carries only in-frame clones and drops some. The sample records approximately 100,000 clones, 84% being singletons. Sequencing was performed on peripheral blood. The receptors were gathered from a man aged 55 to 70 with acute or convalescent COVID-19. The CDR3 runs from the conserved cysteine through the conserved F or W. A D gene is named only where the DNA matches it firmly. Size tells how often a clone was seen (once, few, many) or the class of an expanded clone, and some rows leave it out.

clone size,CDR3 length,D gene,V gene,J gene,CDR3 protein,CDR3 DNA
NA,14,NA,TRBV27,TRBJ1-3,CASSLSSTGNTIYF,TGTGCCAGCAGTTTATCCTCGACAGGAAACACCATATATTTT
NA,14,NA,TRBV5-1,TRBJ1-2,CASTREGGRAGYTF,TGCGCCAGCACCCGAGAGGGAGGAAGGGCTGGCTACACCTTC
NA,15,TRBD2,TRBV7-9,TRBJ2-3,CASSFGLAVTDTQYF,TGTGCCAGCAGCTTTGGACTAGCGGTCACAGATACGCAGTATTTT
NA,15,TRBD1,TRBV25-1,TRBJ2-3,CASTLGTATTDTQYF,TGTGCCAGCACCCTAGGGACAGCTACCACAGATACGCAGTATTTT
NA,14,NA,TRBV9,TRBJ1-6,CASSVAGYNSPLHF,TGTGCCAGCAGCGTAGCAGGGTATAATTCACCCCTCCACTTT
once,15,TRBD2,TRBV5-6,TRBJ2-1,CASSDTSGVRNEQFF,TGTGCCAGCAGCGACACTAGCGGGGTTCGCAATGAGCAGTTCTTC
NA,12,NA,TRBV29-1,TRBJ2-3,CSARENTDTQYF,TGCAGCGCGAGGGAGAATACAGATACGCAGTATTTT
NA,14,NA,TRBV4-1,TRBJ2-7,CASSQEAAYYEQYF,TGCGCCAGCAGCCAAGAGGCAGCGTACTACGAGCAGTACTTC
NA,14,NA,TRBV5-1,TRBJ1-1,CASSWDTPNTEAFF,TGCGCCAGCAGCTGGGACACACCGAACACTGAAGCTTTCTTT
NA,12,NA,TRBV15,TRBJ1-5,CATSRDRQPQHF,TGTGCCACCAGCAGAGATCGTCAGCCCCAGCATTTT
NA,13,TRBD1,TRBV10-3,TRBJ1-5,CAISAQGGQPQHF,TGTGCCATCAGCGCTCAGGGGGGTCAGCCCCAGCATTTT
NA,15,NA,TRBV4-1,TRBJ1-2,CASSQGPNRVVGYTF,TGCGCCAGCAGCCAAGGCCCAAACAGGGTGGTAGGCTACACCTTC
NA,15,TRBD2,TRBV30,TRBJ2-3,CAWSAPGTMKDTQYF,TGTGCCTGGAGTGCCCCCGGGACTATGAAAGATACGCAGTATTTT
NA,16,TRBD1,TRBV7-9,TRBJ2-7,CASSSNRGQAYYEQYF,TGTGCCAGCAGCTCGAACCGGGGACAGGCTTACTACGAGCAGTACTTC
NA,15,TRBD1,TRBV3-1/TRBV3-2,TRBJ1-1,CASSQDRTGGDEAFF,TGTGCCAGCAGCCAAGATAGGACAGGGGGTGATGAAGCTTTCTTT
NA,11,NA,TRBV28,TRBJ1-1,CASSGRSEAFF,TGTGCCAGCAGTGGGCGATCTGAAGCTTTCTTT
NA,15,NA,TRBV19,TRBJ1-3,CASSSTVYSGNTIYF,TGTGCCAGTAGTTCGACAGTTTATTCTGGAAACACCATATATTTT
NA,15,NA,TRBV7-8,TRBJ2-7,CASSSDGESSYEQYF,TGTGCCAGCAGCTCCGACGGAGAGAGCTCCTACGAGCAGTACTTC
NA,15,NA,TRBV24-1,TRBJ2-3,CATSANRDNTDTQYF,TGTGCCACCAGTGCTAACCGGGACAACACAGATACGCAGTATTTT
NA,16,TRBD1,TRBV15,TRBJ2-6,CATSYKGASGANVLTF,TGTGCCACCAGCTATAAGGGGGCCTCTGGGGCCAACGTCCTGACTTTC
NA,15,NA,TRBV6-1,TRBJ2-5,CASSERRGWGETQYF,TGTGCCAGCAGTGAACGGAGGGGTTGGGGAGAGACCCAGTACTTC
few,14,TRBD1,TRBV24-1,TRBJ2-5,CATSEGQGIETQYF,TGTGCCACCAGTGAGGGACAGGGGATAGAGACCCAGTACTTC
NA,15,NA,TRBV11-2,TRBJ2-3,CASSNRQSSTDTQYF,TGTGCCAGCAGCAATAGACAGAGTAGCACAGATACGCAGTATTTT
NA,16,TRBD2,TRBV5-5,TRBJ2-1,CASSETGGKESNEQFF,TGTGCCAGCAGCGAAACGGGGGGGAAGGAGAGCAATGAGCAGTTCTTC
NA,14,NA,TRBV30,TRBJ1-2,CAWSPPRADYGYTF,TGTGCCTGGAGTCCCCCCAGGGCGGACTATGGCTACACCTTC
NA,15,NA,TRBV19,TRBJ2-2,CASSMQGRWTGELFF,TGTGCCAGTAGTATGCAGGGCAGGTGGACCGGGGAGCTGTTTTTT